This T cell receptor beta chain was identified during a study of blood T cell repertoires in COVID-19. Overall study context: The samples span acute and convalescent COVID-19 from the United States, Italy and Spain. PBMCs, B-cell-depleted T cells, or T cells provided the cDNA or gDNA that made up the material.

The CDR3 is made up of 15 amino acids. Per germline, CDR1 SGHDN and CDR2 FVKESK. V lost 4 bases and J lost 6; bases outside the gene matches: 8. Profiling relied on immunoSEQ multiplex PCR, and the TCRdb table lists in-frame clones only, not all of them. The sample has about 69,000 clones; about nine tenths are singletons. This chain connects TRBV14 to TRBJ1-4; 7 bases agree with TRBD1. The sample was peripheral blood. The sequence was obtained from a man aged 30 to 45 with acute or convalescent COVID-19. The CDR3 nucleotides are TGTGCCAGCAGCCGACAGGGCCAGGGGCATGAAAAACTGTTTTTT. Protein product: CASSRQGQGHEKLFF.